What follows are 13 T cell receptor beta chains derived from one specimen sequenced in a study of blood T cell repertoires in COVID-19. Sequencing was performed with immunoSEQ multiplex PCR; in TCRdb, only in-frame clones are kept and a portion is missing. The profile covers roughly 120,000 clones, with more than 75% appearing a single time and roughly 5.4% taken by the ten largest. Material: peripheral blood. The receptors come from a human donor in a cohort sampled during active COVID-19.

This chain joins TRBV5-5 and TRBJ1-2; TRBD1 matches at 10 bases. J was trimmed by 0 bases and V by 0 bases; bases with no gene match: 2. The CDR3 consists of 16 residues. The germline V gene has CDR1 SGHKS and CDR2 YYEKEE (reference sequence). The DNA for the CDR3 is TGTGCCAGCAGCTTGGTCGACAGGGGGCCTAACTATGGCTACACCTTC. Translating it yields CASSLVDRGPNYGYTF. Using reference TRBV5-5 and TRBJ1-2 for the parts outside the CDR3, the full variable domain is DAGVTQSPTHLIKTRGQQVTLRCSPISGHKSVSWYQQVLGQGPQFIFQYYEKEERGRGNFPDRFSARQFPNYSSELNVNALLLGDSALYLCASSLVDRGPNYGYTFGSGTRLTVV.

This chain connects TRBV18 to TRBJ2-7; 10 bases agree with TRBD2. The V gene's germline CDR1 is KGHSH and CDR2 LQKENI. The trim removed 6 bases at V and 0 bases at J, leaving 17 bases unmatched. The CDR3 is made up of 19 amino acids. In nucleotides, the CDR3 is TGTGCCAGCTCGAGAGCCGGGACTAGCGCGTCAACTAGCTCCTACGAGCAGTACTTC. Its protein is CASSRAGTSASTSSYEQYF. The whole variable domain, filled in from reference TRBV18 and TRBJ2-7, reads NAGVMQNPRHLVRRRGQEARLRCSPMKGHSHVYWYRQLPEEGLKFMVYLQKENIIDESGMPKERFSAEFPKEGPSILRIQQVVRGDSAAYFCASSRAGTSASTSSYEQYFGPGTRLTVT.

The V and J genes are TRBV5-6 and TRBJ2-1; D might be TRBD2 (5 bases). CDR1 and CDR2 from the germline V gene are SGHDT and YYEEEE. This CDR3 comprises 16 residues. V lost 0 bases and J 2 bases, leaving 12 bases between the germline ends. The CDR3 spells CASSLDIGRAYNEQFF. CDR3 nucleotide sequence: TGTGCCAGCAGCTTGGATATCGGGCGGGCCTACAATGAGCAGTTCTTC. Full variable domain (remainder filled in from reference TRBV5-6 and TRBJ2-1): DAGVTQSPTHLIKTRGQQVTLRCSPKSGHDTVSWYQQALGQGPQFIFQYYEEEERQRGNFPDRFSGHQFPNYSSELNVNALLLGDSALYLCASSLDIGRAYNEQFFGPGTRLTVL.

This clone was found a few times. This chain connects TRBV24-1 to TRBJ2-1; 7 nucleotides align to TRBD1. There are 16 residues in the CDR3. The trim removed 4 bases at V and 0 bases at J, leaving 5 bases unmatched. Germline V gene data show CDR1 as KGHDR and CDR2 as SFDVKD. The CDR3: CATSDPGTASYNEQFF. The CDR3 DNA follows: TGTGCCACCAGTGACCCCGGGACAGCCTCCTACAATGAGCAGTTCTTC.

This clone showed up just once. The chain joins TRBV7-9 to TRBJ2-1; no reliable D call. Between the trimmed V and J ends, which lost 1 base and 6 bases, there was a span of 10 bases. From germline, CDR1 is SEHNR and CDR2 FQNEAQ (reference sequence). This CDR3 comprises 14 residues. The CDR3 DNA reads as TGTGCCAGCAGCTTAGTTTCATTGAGCAATGAGCAGTTCTTC. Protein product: CASSLVSLSNEQFF.

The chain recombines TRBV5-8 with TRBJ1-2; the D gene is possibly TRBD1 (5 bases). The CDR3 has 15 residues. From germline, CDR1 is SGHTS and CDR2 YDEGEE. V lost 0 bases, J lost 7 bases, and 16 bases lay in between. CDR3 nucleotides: TGTGCCAGCAGCTTGGACCAGGGCCTCGTTGGTGGCTACACCTTC. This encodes CASSLDQGLVGGYTF.

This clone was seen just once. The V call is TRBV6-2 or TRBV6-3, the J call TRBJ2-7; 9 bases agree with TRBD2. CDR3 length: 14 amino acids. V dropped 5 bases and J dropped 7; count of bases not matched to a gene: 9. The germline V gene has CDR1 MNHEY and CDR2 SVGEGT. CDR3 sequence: CASSPGVAGEEQYF. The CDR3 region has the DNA TGTGCCAGCAGTCCCGGGGTAGCGGGAGAGGAGCAGTACTTC.

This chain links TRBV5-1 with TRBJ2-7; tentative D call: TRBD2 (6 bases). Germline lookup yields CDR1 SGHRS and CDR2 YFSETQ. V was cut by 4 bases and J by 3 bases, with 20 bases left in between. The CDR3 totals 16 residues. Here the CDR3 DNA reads TGCGCCAGCAGCCTCGGGGGAGTGGGAGGAAACTACGAGCAGTACTTC. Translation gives CASSLGGVGGNYEQYF.

CDR3 sequence reads: CASSKGVRVMNTEAFF. The CDR3 DNA sequence: TGTGCCAGTAGTAAGGGAGTCAGAGTCATGAACACTGAAGCTTTCTTT. The rearrangement uses TRBV19 and TRBJ1-1; D is unclear. This CDR3 has 16 residues. Germline V gives CDR1 LNHDA, CDR2 SQIVND (reference sequence). V lost 4 bases to trimming and J lost 0 bases, with 15 bases between them.

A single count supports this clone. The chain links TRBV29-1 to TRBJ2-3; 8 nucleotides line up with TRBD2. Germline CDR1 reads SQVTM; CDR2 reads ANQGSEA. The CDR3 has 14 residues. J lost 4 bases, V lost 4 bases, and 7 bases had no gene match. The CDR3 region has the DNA TGCAGCGTTGTTTTCGGGAGGGCGGCAGATACGCAGTATTTT. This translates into CSVVFGRAADTQYF.

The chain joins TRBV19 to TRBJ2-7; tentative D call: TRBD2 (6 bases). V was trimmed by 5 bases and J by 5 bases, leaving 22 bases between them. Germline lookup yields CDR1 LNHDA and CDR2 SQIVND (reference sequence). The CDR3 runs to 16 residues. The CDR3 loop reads CASSPYDLALEHEQYF. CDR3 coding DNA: TGTGCCAGTAGTCCCTACGACCTAGCGTTGGAGCACGAGCAGTACTTC.

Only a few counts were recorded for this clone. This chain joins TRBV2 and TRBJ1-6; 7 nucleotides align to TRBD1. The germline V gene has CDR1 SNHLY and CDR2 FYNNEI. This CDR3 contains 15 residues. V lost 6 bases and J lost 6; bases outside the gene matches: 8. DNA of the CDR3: TGTGCCAGCAGGGATACCGGGACAGTTAATTCACCCCTCCACTTT. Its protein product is CASRDTGTVNSPLHF.

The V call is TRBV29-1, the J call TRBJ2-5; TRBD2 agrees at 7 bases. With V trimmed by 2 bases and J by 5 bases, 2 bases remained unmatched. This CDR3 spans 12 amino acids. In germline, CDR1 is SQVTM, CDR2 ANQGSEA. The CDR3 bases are TGCAGCGTTGAAAAGGGAGGGGAGACCCAGTACTTC. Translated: CSVEKGGETQYF.